This T cell receptor beta chain was profiled in a study of blood T cell repertoires in COVID-19. This CDR3 spans 12 amino acids. V was cut by 5 bases and J by 2 bases, with 5 bases left in between. From germline, CDR1 is SEHNR and CDR2 FQNEAQ (reference sequence). Methods used by the authors: Quantification of nucleated cells was approximated via reference gene primer amplification. Profiling relied on immunoSEQ multiplex PCR, and the TCRdb table lists in-frame clones only, not all of them. V, J and clone size were drawn from that table, and D and trimming were deduced from the DNA. The sample gives 100,000 to 150,000 clones, around 90% of which show up once; over 7% is in the top ten. This clone was picked up one time.

J is TRBJ2-3 and V is TRBV7-9; D perhaps matches TRBD2 (5 bases). The receptor comes from a human donor in a cohort sampled during active COVID-19. Sequences were obtained from peripheral blood. The CDR3 is CASSRDTDTQYF. CDR3 DNA sequence: TGTGCCAGCAGCCGGGACACAGATACGCAGTATTTT. Based on the CDR3 plus reference TRBV7-9 and TRBJ2-3, the full variable domain is DTGVSQNPRHKITKRGQNVTFRCDPISEHNRLYWYRQTLGQGPEFLTYFQNEAQLEKSRLLSDRFSAERPKGSFSTLEIQRTEQGDSAMYLCASSRDTDTQYFGPGTRLTVL.